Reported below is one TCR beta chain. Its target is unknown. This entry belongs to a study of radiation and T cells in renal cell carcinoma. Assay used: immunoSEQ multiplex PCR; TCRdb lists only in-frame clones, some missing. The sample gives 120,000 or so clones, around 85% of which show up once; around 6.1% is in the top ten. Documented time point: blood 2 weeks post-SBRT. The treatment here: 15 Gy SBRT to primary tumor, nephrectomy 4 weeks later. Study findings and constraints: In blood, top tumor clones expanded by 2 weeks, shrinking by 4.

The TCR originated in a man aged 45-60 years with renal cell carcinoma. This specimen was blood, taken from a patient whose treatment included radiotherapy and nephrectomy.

As DNA, the CDR3 is TGTGCCAGCAGCGCCCGAGGTTGGGGGGCGGAAGAGACCCAGTACTTC. Residues: CASSARGWGAEETQYF. This chain uses TRBV9 with TRBJ2-5; D is perhaps TRBD1 or TRBD2 (6 bases each). V lost 3 bases and J 3 bases, leaving 18 bases between the germline ends. This CDR3 has 16 amino acids. Germline assignment: CDR1 SGDLS and CDR2 YYNGEE.